This T cell receptor beta chain was profiled in a study of a mutant IDH1 vaccine in newly diagnosed glioma. Study-wide background: The treated group averaged about 44 years old and was 62.5% male, roughly 40% female. Former treatment meant radiotherapy, temozolomide, or both; the majority had gotten both.

The CDR3 extends over 13 amino acids. Germline CDR1 MNHNS, CDR2 SASEGT. Deletions cut 4 bases from V and 3 bases from J, with 6 bases between. As for this clone: The antigen is unknown.

Time point here: baseline, week 1 (first vaccination visit). As for treatment: pre-vaccination baseline after standard-of-care therapy. Study-wide findings and caveats: Detectable vaccine-induced immune responses arose in around 95% of patients.

TCRdb's copy holds only in-frame clones and misses some; the assay was immunoSEQ multiplex PCR. Among about 35,000 clones, less than 90% were seen once, and the ten largest hold around 4.9%. This clonotype originated in a woman aged 40 to 50 with glioma. This sample comprised PBMCs, obtained from a glioma patient treated with radiotherapy, temozolomide or both. The chain combines TRBV6-1 with TRBJ1-4; no definite D call. The CDR3 loop is CASSAQPNEKLFF. The DNA of the CDR3 is TGTGCCAGCAGTGCACAGCCTAATGAAAAACTGTTTTTT.